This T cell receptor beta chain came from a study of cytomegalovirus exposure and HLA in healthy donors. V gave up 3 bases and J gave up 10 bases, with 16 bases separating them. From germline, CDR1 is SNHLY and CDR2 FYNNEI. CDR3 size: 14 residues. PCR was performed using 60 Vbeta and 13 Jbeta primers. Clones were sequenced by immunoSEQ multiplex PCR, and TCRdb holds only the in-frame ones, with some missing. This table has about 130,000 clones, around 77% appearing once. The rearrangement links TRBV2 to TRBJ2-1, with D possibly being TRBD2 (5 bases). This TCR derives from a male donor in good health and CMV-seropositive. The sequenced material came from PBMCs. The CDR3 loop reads CASSDATSHSEQFF. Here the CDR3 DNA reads TGTGCCAGCAGTGATGCAACTAGTCATTCGGAGCAGTTCTTC.